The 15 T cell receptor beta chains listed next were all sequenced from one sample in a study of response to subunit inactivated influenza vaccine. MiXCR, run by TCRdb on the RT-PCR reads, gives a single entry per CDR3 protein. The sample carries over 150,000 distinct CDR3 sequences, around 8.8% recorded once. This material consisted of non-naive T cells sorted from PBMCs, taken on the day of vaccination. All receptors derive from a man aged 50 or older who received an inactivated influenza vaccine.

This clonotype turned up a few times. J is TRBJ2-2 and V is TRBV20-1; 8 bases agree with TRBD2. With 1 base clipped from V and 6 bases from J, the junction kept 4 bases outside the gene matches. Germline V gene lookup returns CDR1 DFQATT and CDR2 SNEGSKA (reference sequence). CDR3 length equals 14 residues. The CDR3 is CSARAGGPSGELFF. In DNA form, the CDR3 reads TGCAGTGCTAGAGCGGGAGGGCCTTCCGGGGAGCTGTTTTTT.

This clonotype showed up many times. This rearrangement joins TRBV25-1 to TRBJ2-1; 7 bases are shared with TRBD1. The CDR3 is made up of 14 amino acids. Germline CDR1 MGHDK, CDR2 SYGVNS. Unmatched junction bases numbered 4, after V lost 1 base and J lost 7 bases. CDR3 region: CASSESARGNEQFF. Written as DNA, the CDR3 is TGTGCCAGCAGTGAATCGGCCAGGGGGAATGAGCAGTTCTTC.

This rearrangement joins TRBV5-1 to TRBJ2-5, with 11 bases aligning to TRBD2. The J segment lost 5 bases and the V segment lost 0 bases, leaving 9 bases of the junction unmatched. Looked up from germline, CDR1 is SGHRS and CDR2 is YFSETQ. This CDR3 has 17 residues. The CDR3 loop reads CASSLELTSGGRETQYF. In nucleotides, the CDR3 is TGCGCCAGCAGCTTGGAGTTAACTAGCGGGGGCAGGGAGACCCAGTACTTC.

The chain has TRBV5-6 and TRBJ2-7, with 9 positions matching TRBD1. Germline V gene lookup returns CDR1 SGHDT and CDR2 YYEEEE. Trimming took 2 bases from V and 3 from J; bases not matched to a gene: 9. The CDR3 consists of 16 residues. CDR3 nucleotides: TGTGCCAGCAGCTTACGACCGGGACAGGGACGCTACGAGCAGTACTTC. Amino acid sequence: CASSLRPGQGRYEQYF.

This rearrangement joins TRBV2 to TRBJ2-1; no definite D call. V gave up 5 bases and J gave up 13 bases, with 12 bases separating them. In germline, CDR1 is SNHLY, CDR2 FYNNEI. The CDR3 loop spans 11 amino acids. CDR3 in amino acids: CASSRNFVQFF. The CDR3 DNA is TGTGCCAGCAGTAGAAATTTCGTACAGTTCTTC.

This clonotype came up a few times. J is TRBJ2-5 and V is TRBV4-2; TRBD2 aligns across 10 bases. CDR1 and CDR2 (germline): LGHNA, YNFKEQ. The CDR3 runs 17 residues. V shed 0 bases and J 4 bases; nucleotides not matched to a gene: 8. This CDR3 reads CASSQDALGLAVETQYF. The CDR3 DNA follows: TGTGCCAGCAGCCAAGATGCTCTCGGACTAGCGGTAGAGACCCAGTACTTC.

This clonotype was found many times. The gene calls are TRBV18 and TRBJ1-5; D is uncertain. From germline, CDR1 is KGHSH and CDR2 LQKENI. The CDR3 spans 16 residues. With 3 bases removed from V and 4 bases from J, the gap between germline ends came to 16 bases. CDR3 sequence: CASSPQQVGSNQPQHF. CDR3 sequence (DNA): TGTGCCAGCTCACCTCAGCAGGTCGGGAGTAATCAGCCCCAGCATTTT.

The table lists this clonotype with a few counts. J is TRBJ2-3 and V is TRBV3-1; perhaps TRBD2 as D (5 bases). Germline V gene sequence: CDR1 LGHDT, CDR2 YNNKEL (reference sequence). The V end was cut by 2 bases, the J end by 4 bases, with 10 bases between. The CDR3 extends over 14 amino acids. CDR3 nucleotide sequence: TGTGCCAGCAGCCAACAGGCGGGCGCAGATACGCAGTATTTT. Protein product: CASSQQAGADTQYF.

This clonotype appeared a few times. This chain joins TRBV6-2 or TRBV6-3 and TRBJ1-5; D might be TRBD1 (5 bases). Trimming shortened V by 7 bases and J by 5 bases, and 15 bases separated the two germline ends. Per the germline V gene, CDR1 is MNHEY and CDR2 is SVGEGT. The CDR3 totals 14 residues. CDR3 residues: CASMGPAADQPQHF. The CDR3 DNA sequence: TGTGCCAGCATGGGACCTGCCGCCGATCAGCCCCAGCATTTT.

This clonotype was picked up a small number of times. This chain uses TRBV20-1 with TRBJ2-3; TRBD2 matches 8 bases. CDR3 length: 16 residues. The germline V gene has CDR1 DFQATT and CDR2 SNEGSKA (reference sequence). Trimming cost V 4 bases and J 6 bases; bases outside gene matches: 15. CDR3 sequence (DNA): TGCAGTGCTACAACGATTCGGGAGGGCCTTACCGATACGCAGTATTTT. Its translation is CSATTIREGLTDTQYF.

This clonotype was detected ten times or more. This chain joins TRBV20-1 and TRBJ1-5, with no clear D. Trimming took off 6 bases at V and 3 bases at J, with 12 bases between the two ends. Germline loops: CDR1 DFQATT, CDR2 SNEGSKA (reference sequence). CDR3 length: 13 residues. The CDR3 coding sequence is TGCAGTGCAAACGACATGAACAATCAGCCCCAGCATTTT. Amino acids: CSANDMNNQPQHF.

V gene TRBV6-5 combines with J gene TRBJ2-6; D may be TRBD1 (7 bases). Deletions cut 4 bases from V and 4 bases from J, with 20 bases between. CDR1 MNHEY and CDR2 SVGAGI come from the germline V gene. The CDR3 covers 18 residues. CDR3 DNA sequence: TGTGCCAGCAGTTTGACCGGGACAGCCCGGGGGGGGGCCAACGTCCTGACTTTC. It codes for CASSLTGTARGGANVLTF.

This chain's CDR3 is CASSQERAYEQYF. As DNA, the CDR3 is TGCGCCAGCAGCCAAGAGAGGGCCTACGAGCAGTACTTC. The chain carries TRBV4-3 and TRBJ2-7; perhaps TRBD2 as D (5 bases). The CDR3 loop spans 13 amino acids. Looked up from germline, CDR1 is LGHNA and CDR2 is YSLEER. V lost 0 bases and J 2 bases, leaving 5 bases between the germline ends.

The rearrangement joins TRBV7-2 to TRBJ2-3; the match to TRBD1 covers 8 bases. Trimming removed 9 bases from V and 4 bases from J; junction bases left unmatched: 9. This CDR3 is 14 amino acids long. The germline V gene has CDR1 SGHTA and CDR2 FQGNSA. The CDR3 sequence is CASQGAFGADTQYF. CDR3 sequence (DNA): TGTGCCAGTCAGGGGGCCTTTGGAGCAGATACGCAGTATTTT. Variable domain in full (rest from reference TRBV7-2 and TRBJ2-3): GAGVSQSPSNKVTEKGKDVELRCDPISGHTALYWYRQSLGQGLEFLIYFQGNSAPDKSGLPSDRFSAERTGGSVSTLTIQRTQQEDSAVYLCASQGAFGADTQYFGPGTRLTVL.

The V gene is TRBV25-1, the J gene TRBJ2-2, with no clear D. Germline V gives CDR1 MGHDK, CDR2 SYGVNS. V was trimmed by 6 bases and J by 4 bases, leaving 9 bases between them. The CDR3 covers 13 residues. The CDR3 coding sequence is TGTGCCAGCAGGGAGTCGGGCACCGGGGAGCTGTTTTTT. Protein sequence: CASRESGTGELFF.